The TCR beta chain described here comes from a study of human thymus T cells. Generated by immunoSEQ multiplex PCR, the TCRdb table keeps only in-frame clones and is missing some. The table has 54,000 or so clones, nearly 95% seen once; the top ten hold 6%. Study-wide points: Thymic and blood repertoires appeared to carry a bias in their V and J gene usage.

This CDR3 region has 14 residues. The V and J ends lost 3 bases and 5 bases, in that order; junction bases with no gene match: 7. The germline gives CDR1 SGDLS, CDR2 YYNGEE. Having corrective surgery for congenital heart defects, healthy Finnish infants were the ones who donated. A roughly 0.45-1 mL peripheral blood aliquot was taken intraoperatively from four of eight donors. Blood DNA came from all available leukocytes, not a fixed cell number. Concerning this clone: Its antigen is currently unknown.

The rearrangement uses TRBV9 and TRBJ2-5, with 7 positions matching TRBD2. The sequence was collected from a boy in the first two years of life with a congenital heart defect but otherwise immunologically healthy. The sample comprised blood. In DNA, the CDR3 is TGTGCCAGCAGCGCGGGAGGAGGGATGGAGACCCAGTACTTC. This sequence encodes CASSAGGGMETQYF.